This TCR beta chain was identified in a study of CD8+ T cells in alopecia areata. In each case, RNA was isolated and then reverse transcribed into cDNA as the sequencing template. Generated by immunoSEQ multiplex PCR, the TCRdb table keeps only in-frame clones and is missing some. The sample contains some 150,000 clones, approximately 90% of which appear only once. From germline, CDR1 is SGHRS and CDR2 YFSETQ. This CDR3 comprises 16 residues. Germline trimming cut 5 bases from V and 3 bases from J; bases unmatched to any gene: 6. As for treatment: oral pan-JAK inhibitor, 5-10 mg twice daily. The material was CD8+ T cells sorted from blood, obtained at week 4, from a patient treated with tofacitinib. The clonotype originates from a human donor with alopecia areata. This chain uses TRBV5-1 with TRBJ2-1; the match to TRBD2 covers 12 bases. CDR3 loop: CASRTETSGSYNEQFF. In nucleotides, the CDR3 is TGCGCCAGCAGGACCGAGACTAGCGGGAGCTACAATGAGCAGTTCTTC.